These 8 T cell receptor beta chains were sequenced from one sample in a study of preoperative IRX-2 immunotherapy in early breast cancer (dated by TCRdb to the late 2010s). The receptor library was made with the immunoSEQ multiplex PCR assay. In TCRdb, the immuneACCESS table is reduced to in-frame sequences with V and J assigned. These tables do not hold every clone; where another copy was compared, an unresolved V gene accounts for under half, and the others remain unexplained. Here the sample has roughly 25,000 clones; nearly 80% occur a single time. Less than 2.5% of the sample rests with the top ten. The sample's treatment or condition label is to be understood as: preoperative locoregional IRX-2 cytokine immunotherapy. The input for sequencing was lymph node tissue, taken before IRX-2 immunotherapy. These receptors all come from a human donor with breast cancer.

The chain combines TRBV6-8 with TRBJ1-6; TRBD1 aligns across 9 bases. J lost 4 bases, V lost 2 bases, and 9 bases had no gene match. From germline, CDR1 is MNHGY and CDR2 SAAAGT. The CDR3 runs 18 residues. CDR3 sequence: CASSYVGTGTNYNSPLHF. The CDR3 coding sequence is TGTGCCAGCAGTTACGTAGGGACAGGGACTAATTATAATTCACCCCTCCACTTT.

The CDR3 loop is CATQGTGGIRLSGANVLTF. In DNA form, the CDR3 reads TGTGCCACCCAGGGGACAGGGGGAATCCGTCTCTCTGGGGCCAACGTCCTGACTTTC. The rearrangement uses TRBV28 and TRBJ2-6; 11 bases map to TRBD1. The germline V gene encodes CDR1 MDHEN and CDR2 SYDVKM. The CDR3 length is 19 residues. Trimming at V came to 10 bases and at J to 0 bases, leaving 14 bases not matched to a gene. Looking up the rest from reference TRBV28 and TRBJ2-6 gives the full variable domain: DVKVTQSSRYLVKRTGEKVFLECVQDMDHENMFWYRQDPGLGLRLIYFSYDVKMKEKGDIPEGYSVSREKKERFSLILESASTNQTSMYLCATQGTGGIRLSGANVLTFGAGSRLTVL.

The V call is TRBV29-1, the J call TRBJ1-2; D not resolved. This CDR3 is built from 12 residues. V was trimmed by 8 bases and J by 5 bases, leaving 15 bases between them. Germline V gene lookup returns CDR1 SQVTM and CDR2 ANQGSEA. As DNA, the CDR3 is TGCAGCTCAAGGTCCGGGGAGTATGGCTACACCTTC. This codes for CSSRSGEYGYTF.

The chain has TRBV6-8 and TRBJ1-1; no reliable D call. Germline V gene lookup returns CDR1 MNHGY and CDR2 SAAAGT. Trimming took 0 bases from V and 2 from J, leaving 7 bases between them. The length of the CDR3 is 14 residues. The CDR3 loop reads CASSYSRANTEAFF. The CDR3 nucleotides are TGTGCCAGCAGTTACTCGAGGGCCAACACTGAAGCTTTCTTT.

J is TRBJ2-5 and V is TRBV19, with D possibly matching TRBD1 (6 bases). This CDR3 comprises 16 residues. Per germline, CDR1 LNHDA and CDR2 SQIVND (reference sequence). V was shortened by 1 base and J by 2 bases, with 14 bases between the two germline ends. CDR3 protein: CASSIAWGRGQETQYF. The CDR3 DNA reads TGTGCCAGTAGTATAGCCTGGGGGCGTGGACAAGAGACCCAGTACTTC.

This rearrangement joins TRBV11-3 to TRBJ2-7; 13 bases agree with TRBD2. The ends lost 4 bases at V and 2 bases at J; junction bases unmatched: 5. The CDR3 has 16 residues. Germline assignment: CDR1 SGHNT and CDR2 YENEEA. Here the CDR3 reads CASSSGLAGYPYEQYF. DNA of the CDR3: TGTGCCAGCAGCTCGGGACTAGCGGGATACCCCTACGAGCAGTACTTC.

The chain has TRBV7-7 and TRBJ1-2; D possibly corresponds to TRBD1 (6 bases). Trimming took off 1 base at V and 7 bases at J, with 13 bases between the two ends. This CDR3 spans 14 amino acids. The V gene's germline CDR1 is SSHAT and CDR2 FNYEAQ (reference sequence). CDR3 in amino acids: CASSLGAGAGGYTF. CDR3 DNA: TGTGCCAGCAGCTTAGGGGCAGGGGCGGGTGGCTACACCTTC.

The chain has TRBV23-1 and TRBJ1-6; TRBD1 aligns across 8 bases. TRBV23-1 is an open reading frame, and its role is uncertain. The CDR3 runs to 13 residues. Trimming cost V 6 bases and J 7 bases; bases outside gene matches: 2. CDR3 loop: CASSWDRNSPLHF. The CDR3, as DNA: TGCGCCAGCAGCTGGGACAGGAATTCACCCCTCCACTTT.